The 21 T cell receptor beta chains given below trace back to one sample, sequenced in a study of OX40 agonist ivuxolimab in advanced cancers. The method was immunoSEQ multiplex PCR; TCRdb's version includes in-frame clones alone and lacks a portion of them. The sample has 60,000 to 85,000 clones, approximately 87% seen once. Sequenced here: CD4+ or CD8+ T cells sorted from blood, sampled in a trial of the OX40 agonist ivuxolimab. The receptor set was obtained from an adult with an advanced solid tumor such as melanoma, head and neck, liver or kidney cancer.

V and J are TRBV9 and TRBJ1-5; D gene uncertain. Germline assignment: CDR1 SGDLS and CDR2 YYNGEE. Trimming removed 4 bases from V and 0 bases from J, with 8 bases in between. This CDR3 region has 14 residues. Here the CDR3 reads CASSSTSSNQPQHF. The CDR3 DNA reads TGTGCCAGCAGCTCTACAAGTAGCAATCAGCCCCAGCATTTT.

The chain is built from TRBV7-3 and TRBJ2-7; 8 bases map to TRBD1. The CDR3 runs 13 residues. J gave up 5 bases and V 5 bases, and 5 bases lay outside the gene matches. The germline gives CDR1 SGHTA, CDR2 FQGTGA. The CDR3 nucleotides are TGTGCCAGCAGCCCCGACAGGGGCCACGAGCAGTACTTC. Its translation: CASSPDRGHEQYF.

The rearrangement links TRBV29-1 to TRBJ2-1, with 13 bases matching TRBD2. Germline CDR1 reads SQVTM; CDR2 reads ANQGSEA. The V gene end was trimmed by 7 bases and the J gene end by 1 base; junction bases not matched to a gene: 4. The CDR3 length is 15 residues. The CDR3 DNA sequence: TGCAGCGCACAGACTAGCGGGAGGTCCTACAATGAGCAGTTCTTC. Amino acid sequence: CSAQTSGRSYNEQFF.

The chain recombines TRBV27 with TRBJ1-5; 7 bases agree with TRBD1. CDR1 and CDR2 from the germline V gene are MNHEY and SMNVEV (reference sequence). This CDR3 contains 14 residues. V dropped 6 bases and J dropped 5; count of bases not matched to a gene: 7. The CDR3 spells CASSGEGADQPQHF. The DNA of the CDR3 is TGTGCCAGCAGCGGGGAGGGGGCTGATCAGCCCCAGCATTTT.

The CDR3 sequence is CASSLLSLAGEREQFF. The CDR3 DNA reads TGTGCCAGCAGCTTGCTGTCCCTAGCGGGAGAGCGTGAGCAGTTCTTC. V gene TRBV5-6 combines with J gene TRBJ2-1, with 10 bases lining up with TRBD2. The V and J ends lost 1 base and 9 bases, in that order; junction bases with no gene match: 10. Germline CDR1 is SGHDT and CDR2 is YYEEEE. The CDR3 runs 16 residues.

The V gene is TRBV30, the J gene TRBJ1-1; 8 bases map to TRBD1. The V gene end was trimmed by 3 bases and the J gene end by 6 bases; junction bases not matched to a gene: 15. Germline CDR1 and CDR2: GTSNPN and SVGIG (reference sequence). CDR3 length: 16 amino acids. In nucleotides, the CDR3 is TGTGCCTGGAGGGACTCTCCCCGGACAGGGATCCCTGAAGCTTTCTTT. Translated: CAWRDSPRTGIPEAFF.

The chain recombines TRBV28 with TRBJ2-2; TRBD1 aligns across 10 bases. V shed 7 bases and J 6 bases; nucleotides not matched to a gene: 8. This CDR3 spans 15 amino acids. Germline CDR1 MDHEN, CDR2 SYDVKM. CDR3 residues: CASTYPGTGAGELFF. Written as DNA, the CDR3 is TGTGCCAGCACCTATCCCGGGACAGGGGCCGGGGAGCTGTTTTTT.

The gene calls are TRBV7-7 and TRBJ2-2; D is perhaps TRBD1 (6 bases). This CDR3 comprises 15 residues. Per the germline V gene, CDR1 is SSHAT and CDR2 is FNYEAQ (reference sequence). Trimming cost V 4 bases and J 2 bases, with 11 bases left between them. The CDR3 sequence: CASSSGTPNTGELFF. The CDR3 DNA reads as TGTGCCAGCAGCTCCGGGACACCCAACACCGGGGAGCTGTTTTTT. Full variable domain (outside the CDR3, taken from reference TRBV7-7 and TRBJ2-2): GAGVSQSPRYKVTKRGQDVTLRCDPISSHATLYWYQQALGQGPEFLTYFNYEAQPDKSGLPSDRFSAERPEGSISTLTIQRTEQRDSAMYRCASSSGTPNTGELFFGEGSRLTVL.

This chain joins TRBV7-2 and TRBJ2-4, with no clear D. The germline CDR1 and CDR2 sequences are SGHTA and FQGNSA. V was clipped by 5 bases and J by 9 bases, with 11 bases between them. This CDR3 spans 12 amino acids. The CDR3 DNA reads TGTGCCAGCAGCCGCACCCCGCCCATTCAGTACTTC. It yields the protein CASSRTPPIQYF.

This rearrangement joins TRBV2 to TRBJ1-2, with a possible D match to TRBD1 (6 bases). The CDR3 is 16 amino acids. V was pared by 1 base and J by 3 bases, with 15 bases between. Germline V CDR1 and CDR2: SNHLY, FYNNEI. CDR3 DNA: TGTGCCAGCAGTGAAGTTGGTGGACAGACGGACTATGGCTACACCTTC. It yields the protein CASSEVGGQTDYGYTF.

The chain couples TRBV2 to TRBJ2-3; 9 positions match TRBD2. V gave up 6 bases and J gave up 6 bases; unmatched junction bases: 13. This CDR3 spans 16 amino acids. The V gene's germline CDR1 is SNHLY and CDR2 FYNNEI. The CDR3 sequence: CASRRGLAGVGDTQYF. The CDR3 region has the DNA TGTGCCAGCAGAAGAGGGTTAGCGGGAGTCGGGGATACGCAGTATTTT.

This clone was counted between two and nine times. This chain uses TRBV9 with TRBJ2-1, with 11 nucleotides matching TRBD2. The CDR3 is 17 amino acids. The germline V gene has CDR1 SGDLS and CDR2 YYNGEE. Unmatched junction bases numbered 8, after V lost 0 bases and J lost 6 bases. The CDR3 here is CASSVAPLAGGINEQFF. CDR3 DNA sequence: TGTGCCAGCAGCGTAGCCCCCCTAGCGGGGGGTATCAATGAGCAGTTCTTC.

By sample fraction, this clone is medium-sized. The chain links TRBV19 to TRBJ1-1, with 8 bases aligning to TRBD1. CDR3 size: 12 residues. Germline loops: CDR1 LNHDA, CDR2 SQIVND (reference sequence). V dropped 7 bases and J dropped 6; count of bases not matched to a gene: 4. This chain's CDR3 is CASTPGGSEAFF. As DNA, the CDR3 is TGTGCCAGTACCCCAGGGGGCTCTGAAGCTTTCTTT.

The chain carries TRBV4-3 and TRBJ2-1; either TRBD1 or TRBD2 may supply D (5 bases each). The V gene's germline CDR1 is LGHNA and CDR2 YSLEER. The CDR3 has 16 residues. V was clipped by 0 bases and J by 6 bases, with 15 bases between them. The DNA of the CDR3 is TGCGCCAGCAGCCAAGATTATGCAGGGACGTTCAATGAGCAGTTCTTC. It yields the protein CASSQDYAGTFNEQFF.

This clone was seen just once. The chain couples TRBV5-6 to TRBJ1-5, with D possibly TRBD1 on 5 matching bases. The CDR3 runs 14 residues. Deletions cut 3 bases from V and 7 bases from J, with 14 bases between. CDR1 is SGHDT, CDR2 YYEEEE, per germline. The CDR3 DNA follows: TGTGCCAGCAGCTCTACAGGCCTCAGGCAGCCCCAGCATTTT. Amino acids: CASSSTGLRQPQHF.

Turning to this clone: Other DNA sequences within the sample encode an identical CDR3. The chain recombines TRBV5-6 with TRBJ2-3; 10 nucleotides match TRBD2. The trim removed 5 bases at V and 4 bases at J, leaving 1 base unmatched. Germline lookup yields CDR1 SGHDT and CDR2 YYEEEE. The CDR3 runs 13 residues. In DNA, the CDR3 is TGTGCCAGCAGTCTAGCGGGGGCAGATACGCAGTATTTT. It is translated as CASSLAGADTQYF.

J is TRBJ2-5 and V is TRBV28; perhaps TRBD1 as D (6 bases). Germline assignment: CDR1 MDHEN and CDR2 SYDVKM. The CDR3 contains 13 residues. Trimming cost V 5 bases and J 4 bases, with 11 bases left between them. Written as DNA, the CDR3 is TGTGCCAGCAGTACAGGGTTTGGAGAGACCCAGTACTTC. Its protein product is CASSTGFGETQYF.

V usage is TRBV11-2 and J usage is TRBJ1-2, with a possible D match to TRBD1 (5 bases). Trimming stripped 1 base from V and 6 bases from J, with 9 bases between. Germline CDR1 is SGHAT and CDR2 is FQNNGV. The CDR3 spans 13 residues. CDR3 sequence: CASSLGGADGYTF. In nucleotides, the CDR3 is TGTGCCAGCAGCTTAGGGGGCGCGGATGGCTACACCTTC.

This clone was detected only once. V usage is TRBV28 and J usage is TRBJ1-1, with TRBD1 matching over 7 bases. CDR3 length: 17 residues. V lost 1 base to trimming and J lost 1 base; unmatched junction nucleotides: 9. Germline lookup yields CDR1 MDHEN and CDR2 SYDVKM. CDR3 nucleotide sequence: TGTGCCAGCAGTTTATTTCTCTCGGGACAGACGAACACTGAAGCTTTCTTT. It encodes CASSLFLSGQTNTEAFF.

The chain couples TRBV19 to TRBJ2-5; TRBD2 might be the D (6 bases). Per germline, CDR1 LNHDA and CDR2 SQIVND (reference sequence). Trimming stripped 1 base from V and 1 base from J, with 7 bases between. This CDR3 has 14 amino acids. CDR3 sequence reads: CASSIGLVQETQYF. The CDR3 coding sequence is TGTGCCAGTAGTATAGGACTAGTCCAAGAGACCCAGTACTTC.

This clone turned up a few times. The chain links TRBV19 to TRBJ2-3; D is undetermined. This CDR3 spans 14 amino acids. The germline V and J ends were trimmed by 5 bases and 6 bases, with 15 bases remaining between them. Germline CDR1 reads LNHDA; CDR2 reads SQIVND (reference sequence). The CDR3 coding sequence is TGTGCCAGTAGTGTCGTATCGGCCTTGGATACGCAGTATTTT. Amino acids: CASSVVSALDTQYF. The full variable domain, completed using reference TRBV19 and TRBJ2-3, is DGGITQSPKYLFRKEGQNVTLSCEQNLNHDAMYWYRQDPGQGLRLIYYSQIVNDFQKGDIAEGYSVSREKKESFPLTVTSAQKNPTAFYLCASSVVSALDTQYFGPGTRLTVL.